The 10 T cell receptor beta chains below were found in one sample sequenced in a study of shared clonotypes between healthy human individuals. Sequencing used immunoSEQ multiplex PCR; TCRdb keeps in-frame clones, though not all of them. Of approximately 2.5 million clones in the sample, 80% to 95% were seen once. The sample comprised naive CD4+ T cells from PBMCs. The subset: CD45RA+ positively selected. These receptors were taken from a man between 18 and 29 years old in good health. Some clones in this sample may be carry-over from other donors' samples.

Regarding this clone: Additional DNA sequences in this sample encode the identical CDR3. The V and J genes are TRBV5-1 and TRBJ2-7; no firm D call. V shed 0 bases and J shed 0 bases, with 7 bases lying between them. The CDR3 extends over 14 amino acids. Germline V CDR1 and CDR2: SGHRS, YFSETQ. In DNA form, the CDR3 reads TGCGCCAGCAGCTTGGAAGGGCCCTCCTACGAGCAGTACTTC. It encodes CASSLEGPSYEQYF.

In DNA form, the CDR3 reads TGTGCCAGCAGTGCCCTAGACCGGGTTACCTACGAGCAGTACTTC. It specifies CASSALDRVTYEQYF. This chain links TRBV6-6 with TRBJ2-7; no reliable D call. CDR1 MNHNY and CDR2 SVGAGI come from the germline V gene (reference sequence). The CDR3 spans 15 residues. V was pared by 5 bases and J by 2 bases, with 16 bases between.

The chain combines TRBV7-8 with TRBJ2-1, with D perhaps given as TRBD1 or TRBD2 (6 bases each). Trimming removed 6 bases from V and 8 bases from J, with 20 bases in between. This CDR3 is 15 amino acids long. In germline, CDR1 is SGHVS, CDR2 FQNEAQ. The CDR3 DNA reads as TGTGCCAGCAGAGACGACCTGGGGGGCCGGGATGAGCAGTTCTTC. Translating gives CASRDDLGGRDEQFF. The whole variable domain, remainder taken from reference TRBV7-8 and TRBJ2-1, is GAGVSQSPRYKVAKRGQDVALRCDPISGHVSLFWYQQALGQGPEFLTYFQNEAQLDKSGLPSDRFFAERPEGSVSTLKIQRTQQEDSAVYLCASRDDLGGRDEQFFGPGTRLTVL.

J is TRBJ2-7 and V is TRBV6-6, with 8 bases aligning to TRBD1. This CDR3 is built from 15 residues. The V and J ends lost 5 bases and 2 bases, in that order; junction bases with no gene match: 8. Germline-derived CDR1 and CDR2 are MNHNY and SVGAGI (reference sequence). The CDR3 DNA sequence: TGTGCCAGCAGTACCGGACAGGGCTTCGCCTACGAGCAGTACTTC. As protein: CASSTGQGFAYEQYF.

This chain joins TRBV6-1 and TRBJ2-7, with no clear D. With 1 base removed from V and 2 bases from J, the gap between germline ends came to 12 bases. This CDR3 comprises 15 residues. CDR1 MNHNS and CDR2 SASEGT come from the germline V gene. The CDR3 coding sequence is TGTGCCAGCAGTGAAGAGAGGCTCAGAGCCTACGAGCAGTACTTC. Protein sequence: CASSEERLRAYEQYF.

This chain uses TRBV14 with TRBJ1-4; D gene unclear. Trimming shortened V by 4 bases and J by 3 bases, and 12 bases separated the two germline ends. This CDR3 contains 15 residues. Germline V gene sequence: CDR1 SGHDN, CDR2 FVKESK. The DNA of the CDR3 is TGTGCCAGCAGCCCACTATCACGGGCTAATGAAAAACTGTTTTTT. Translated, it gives CASSPLSRANEKLFF. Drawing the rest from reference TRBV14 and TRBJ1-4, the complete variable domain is EAGVTQFPSHSVIEKGQTVTLRCDPISGHDNLYWYRRVMGKEIKFLLHFVKESKQDESGMPNNRFLAERTGGTYSTLKVQPAELEDSGVYFCASSPLSRANEKLFFGSGTQLSVL.

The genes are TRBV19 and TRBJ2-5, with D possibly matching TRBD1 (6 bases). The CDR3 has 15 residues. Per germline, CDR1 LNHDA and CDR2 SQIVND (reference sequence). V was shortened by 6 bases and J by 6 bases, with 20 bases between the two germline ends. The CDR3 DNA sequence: TGTGCCAGTAGCCGTGGGGGTGGGGGCGAAAAGACCCAGTACTTC. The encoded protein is CASSRGGGGEKTQYF.

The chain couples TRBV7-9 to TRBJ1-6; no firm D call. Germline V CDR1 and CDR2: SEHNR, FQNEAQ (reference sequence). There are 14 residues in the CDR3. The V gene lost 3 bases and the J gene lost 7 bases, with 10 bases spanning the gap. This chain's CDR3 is CASSLLTDNSPLHF. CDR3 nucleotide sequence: TGTGCCAGCAGCTTGTTGACGGACAATTCACCCCTCCACTTT. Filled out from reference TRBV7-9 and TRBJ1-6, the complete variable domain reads DTGVSQNPRHKITKRGQNVTFRCDPISEHNRLYWYRQTLGQGPEFLTYFQNEAQLEKSRLLSDRFSAERPKGSFSTLEIQRTEQGDSAMYLCASSLLTDNSPLHFGNGTRLTVT.

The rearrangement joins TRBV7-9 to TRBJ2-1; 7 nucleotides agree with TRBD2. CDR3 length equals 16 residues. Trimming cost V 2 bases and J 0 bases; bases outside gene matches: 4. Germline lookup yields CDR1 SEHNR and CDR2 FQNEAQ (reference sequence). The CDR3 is CASSLIRGGSYNEQFF. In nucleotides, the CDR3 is TGTGCCAGCAGCTTAATCCGCGGGGGCTCCTACAATGAGCAGTTCTTC.

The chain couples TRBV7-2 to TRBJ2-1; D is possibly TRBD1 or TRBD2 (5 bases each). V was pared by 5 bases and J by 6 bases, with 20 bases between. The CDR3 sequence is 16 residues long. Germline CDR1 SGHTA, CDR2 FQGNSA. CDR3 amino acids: CASSPGVRGLVNEQFF. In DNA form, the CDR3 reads TGTGCCAGCAGCCCCGGGGTAAGGGGTTTGGTCAATGAGCAGTTCTTC.